These T cell receptor beta chains were read from a single sample in a study of T cells in Graves' hyperthyroidism and ophthalmopathy. TCRdb re-called the multiplex PCR reads with MiXCR, one entry per CDR3 protein. The sample includes about 380,000 distinct CDR3 sequences, approximately 14% of them seen just once. The source material was blood. Source of these receptors: a woman aged 60-70 years with Graves' hyperthyroidism. CDR3s include the opening cysteine and the closing phenylalanine or tryptophan. Each record gives: J gene, clone size, D gene, CDR3 length, V gene, CDR3 DNA, CDR3 protein. D genes are given only for firm matches. A clone size is listed for some rows: how often the clone was seen (once, few, many), or a class if it is expanded.

j_gene: TRBJ2-1; abundance: many; d_gene: TRBD2; len: 18; v_gene: TRBV12-3/TRBV12-4; CDR3nt: TGTGCCAGCAGATACGGACTAGCGGGCCTCTCCGGTCGAAATGAGCAGTTCTTC; CDR3aa: CASRYGLAGLSGRNEQFF
j_gene: TRBJ2-5; abundance: many; d_gene: .; len: 15; v_gene: TRBV7-9; CDR3nt: TGTGCCAGCAGCTTAGTTGTGGGTCGCACCGAGACCCAGTACTTC; CDR3aa: CASSLVVGRTETQYF
j_gene: TRBJ2-1; abundance: few; d_gene: TRBD1; len: 16; v_gene: TRBV6-1; CDR3nt: TGTGCCAGCAGGCCCTTTTGGGGACAGGGGATCAATGAGCAGTTCTTC; CDR3aa: CASRPFWGQGINEQFF
j_gene: TRBJ1-1; abundance: many; d_gene: .; len: 15; v_gene: TRBV2; CDR3nt: TGTGCCAGCAGCCACCGCAACAGTTGGAACACTGAAGCTTTCTTT; CDR3aa: CASSHRNSWNTEAFF
j_gene: TRBJ1-5; abundance: many; d_gene: TRBD1; len: 15; v_gene: TRBV2; CDR3nt: TGTGCCAGCCGCGACCTGACAGGGGGCAGTCAGCCCCAGCATTTT; CDR3aa: CASRDLTGGSQPQHF
j_gene: TRBJ2-7; abundance: many; d_gene: .; len: 14; v_gene: TRBV28; CDR3nt: TGTGCCAGCACGCCATGGACAGAATCCTACGAGCAGTACTTC; CDR3aa: CASTPWTESYEQYF
j_gene: TRBJ1-1; abundance: many; d_gene: .; len: 15; v_gene: TRBV3-1; CDR3nt: TGTGCCAGCAGATTGCGGGGCAGTCCTTCCACTGAAGCTTTCTTT; CDR3aa: CASRLRGSPSTEAFF
j_gene: TRBJ2-1; abundance: many; d_gene: TRBD1; len: 17; v_gene: TRBV4-1; CDR3nt: TGCGCCAGCAGCCAAGTCGCGGGGACAGGGGGCTACAATGAGCAGTTCTTC; CDR3aa: CASSQVAGTGGYNEQFF
j_gene: TRBJ2-2; abundance: .; d_gene: .; len: 11; v_gene: TRBV5-1; CDR3nt: TGCGCCAGCAGCCTGAACGGGGAGCTGTTTTTT; CDR3aa: CASSLNGELFF
j_gene: TRBJ2-1; abundance: many; d_gene: .; len: 13; v_gene: TRBV2; CDR3nt: TGTGCCAGCAGTGAAATATACGGGACTGAGCAGTTCTTC; CDR3aa: CASSEIYGTEQFF
j_gene: TRBJ2-3; abundance: many; d_gene: TRBD2; len: 14; v_gene: TRBV30; CDR3nt: TGTGCCTGGCGACTAGCGGGGTCCACAGATACGCAGTATTTT; CDR3aa: CAWRLAGSTDTQYF
j_gene: TRBJ2-1; abundance: many; d_gene: TRBD2; len: 16; v_gene: TRBV7-9; CDR3nt: TGTGCCAGCACCCGACGGGGTGGCGGGAGGAGGAATGAACAGTTCTTC; CDR3aa: CASTRRGGGRRNEQFF
j_gene: TRBJ2-7; abundance: few; d_gene: TRBD2; len: 13; v_gene: TRBV12-3/TRBV12-4; CDR3nt: TGTGCCAGCAGTTTGGGACTAGCGGCCGAACAGTACTTC; CDR3aa: CASSLGLAAEQYF
j_gene: TRBJ2-1; abundance: many; d_gene: TRBD2; len: 16; v_gene: TRBV29-1; CDR3nt: TGCAGCGTTGAATATTGGCTAGCGGGAGTTTACAATGAGCAGTTCTTC; CDR3aa: CSVEYWLAGVYNEQFF
j_gene: TRBJ1-1; abundance: many; d_gene: .; len: 12; v_gene: TRBV20-1; CDR3nt: TGCAGAGACGAAAAGAGAGTTACTGAAGCTTTCTTT; CDR3aa: CRDEKRVTEAFF
j_gene: TRBJ2-6; abundance: few; d_gene: TRBD2; len: 17; v_gene: TRBV2; CDR3nt: TGTGCCAGCAGCGGTGGAGCGGGGTTCTCTGGGGCCAACGTCCTGACTTTC; CDR3aa: CASSGGAGFSGANVLTF
j_gene: TRBJ1-1; abundance: many; d_gene: TRBD1; len: 15; v_gene: TRBV29-1; CDR3nt: TGCAGCGTTCGACCACAGGGGGCCGGGGGGACTGAAGCTTTCTTT; CDR3aa: CSVRPQGAGGTEAFF
j_gene: TRBJ2-7; abundance: many; d_gene: TRBD2; len: 15; v_gene: TRBV28; CDR3nt: TGTGCCAGTGGGACTAGCGGGAGGGCGCTGGGAGAGCAGTACTTC; CDR3aa: CASGTSGRALGEQYF
j_gene: TRBJ2-7; abundance: .; d_gene: .; len: 12; v_gene: TRBV30; CDR3nt: TGTGCCTGGAGTTCCGGATTGGGGGAGCAGTACTTC; CDR3aa: CAWSSGLGEQYF
j_gene: TRBJ2-3; abundance: many; d_gene: TRBD2; len: 16; v_gene: TRBV7-3; CDR3nt: TGTGCCAGCAGCTTAATGGCCGGGACTAGTGGAGATACGCAGTATTTT; CDR3aa: CASSLMAGTSGDTQYF
j_gene: TRBJ2-2; abundance: many; d_gene: TRBD2; len: 15; v_gene: TRBV24-1; CDR3nt: TGTGCCACCCCGGGACTAGCGGGAGACACCGGGGAGCTGTTTTTT; CDR3aa: CATPGLAGDTGELFF
j_gene: TRBJ2-7; abundance: many; d_gene: .; len: 14; v_gene: TRBV7-2; CDR3nt: TGTGCCAGCAGCTTAGCGGACAACTCCTACGAGCAGTACTTC; CDR3aa: CASSLADNSYEQYF
j_gene: TRBJ1-2; abundance: many; d_gene: .; len: 18; v_gene: TRBV29-1; CDR3nt: TGCAGCGCCTGGGGGGCCCGCTCCCTCTTCTTTAAAAACTATGGCTACACCTTC; CDR3aa: CSAWGARSLFFKNYGYTF
j_gene: TRBJ1-1; abundance: few; d_gene: .; len: 15; v_gene: TRBV19; CDR3nt: TGTGCCAGTAGTATAGATCCACAGAAGTACACTGAAGCTTTCTTT; CDR3aa: CASSIDPQKYTEAFF
j_gene: TRBJ2-7; abundance: few; d_gene: .; len: 16; v_gene: TRBV9; CDR3nt: TGTGCCAGCAGCGTAGCTCCAGGGGCCGACGGAGGCGAGCAGTACTTC; CDR3aa: CASSVAPGADGGEQYF
j_gene: TRBJ1-2; abundance: many; d_gene: .; len: 11; v_gene: TRBV30; CDR3nt: TGTGCCTGGATGCGCGGGTACGGCTACACCTTC; CDR3aa: CAWMRGYGYTF
j_gene: TRBJ2-7; abundance: few; d_gene: TRBD1; len: 14; v_gene: TRBV24-1; CDR3nt: TGTGCCACCAGTGACCCACGGGACAGCTACGGGCAGTACTTC; CDR3aa: CATSDPRDSYGQYF
j_gene: TRBJ2-3; abundance: many; d_gene: .; len: 16; v_gene: TRBV11-2; CDR3nt: TGTGCCAGCAGGAGTCCAGGACGTCTCCGCACAGATACGCAGTATTTT; CDR3aa: CASRSPGRLRTDTQYF
j_gene: TRBJ1-1; abundance: many; d_gene: .; len: 15; v_gene: TRBV27; CDR3nt: TGTGCCAGCAGTAACCGACAGGTAATGAACACTGAAGCTTTCTTT; CDR3aa: CASSNRQVMNTEAFF
j_gene: TRBJ2-1; abundance: many; d_gene: TRBD1; len: 16; v_gene: TRBV25-1; CDR3nt: TGTGCCAGCAATGGAAGGACAGGGTGGTATGGGAATGAGCAGTTCTTC; CDR3aa: CASNGRTGWYGNEQFF
j_gene: TRBJ2-5; abundance: .; d_gene: TRBD1; len: 16; v_gene: TRBV5-1; CDR3nt: TGCGCCAGCAGCTTGGATGGGACAGGGGGTTCAGAGACCCAGTACTTC; CDR3aa: CASSLDGTGGSETQYF
j_gene: TRBJ1-2; abundance: many; d_gene: .; len: 13; v_gene: TRBV28; CDR3nt: TGTGCCAGCAGTTTATCGCGGACAGATGGCTACACCTTC; CDR3aa: CASSLSRTDGYTF
j_gene: TRBJ2-5; abundance: many; d_gene: .; len: 11; v_gene: TRBV3-1; CDR3nt: TGTGCCGCGGGGACCTTGGAGACCCAGTACTTC; CDR3aa: CAAGTLETQYF
j_gene: TRBJ1-4; abundance: few; d_gene: .; len: 15; v_gene: TRBV12-3/TRBV12-4; CDR3nt: TGTGCCAGCAGTTTAGCGGAGGGGACTAATGAAAAACTGTTTTTT; CDR3aa: CASSLAEGTNEKLFF
j_gene: TRBJ2-5; abundance: many; d_gene: .; len: 13; v_gene: TRBV7-2; CDR3nt: TGTGCCAGCAGCTTACGGGGTCCAGAGACCCAGTACTTC; CDR3aa: CASSLRGPETQYF
j_gene: TRBJ2-7; abundance: few; d_gene: TRBD1; len: 19; v_gene: TRBV9; CDR3nt: TGTGCCAGCAGCGCCCGCCGGGACAGGGGAATTCCTGCCTCCTACGAGCAGTACTTC; CDR3aa: CASSARRDRGIPASYEQYF
j_gene: TRBJ2-7; abundance: many; d_gene: TRBD2; len: 14; v_gene: TRBV18; CDR3nt: TGTGCCAGCTCACCTATAGCGGGAGCAGGGGAGCAGTACTTC; CDR3aa: CASSPIAGAGEQYF
j_gene: TRBJ2-7; abundance: many; d_gene: .; len: 12; v_gene: TRBV6-1; CDR3nt: TGTGCCAGCAGTTGGCAGGGACACGAGCAGTACTTC; CDR3aa: CASSWQGHEQYF
j_gene: TRBJ1-2; abundance: many; d_gene: TRBD1; len: 13; v_gene: TRBV20-1; CDR3nt: TGCAGTGCTAGGTTACAGGGGTCGGTTGGCTACACCTTC; CDR3aa: CSARLQGSVGYTF
j_gene: TRBJ1-5; abundance: few; d_gene: .; len: 12; v_gene: TRBV7-9; CDR3nt: TGTGCCAGCAGCTTAGACTTTCAGCCCCAGCATTTT; CDR3aa: CASSLDFQPQHF
j_gene: TRBJ1-2; abundance: many; d_gene: TRBD1; len: 13; v_gene: TRBV3-1; CDR3nt: TGTGCCAGCACCCGGGACAGCAACTATGGCTACACCTTC; CDR3aa: CASTRDSNYGYTF
j_gene: TRBJ2-1; abundance: many; d_gene: .; len: 15; v_gene: TRBV5-1; CDR3nt: TGCGCCAGCAGCCCGGGGGAGGAGATCTACAATGAGCAGTTCTTC; CDR3aa: CASSPGEEIYNEQFF
j_gene: TRBJ1-1; abundance: few; d_gene: TRBD1; len: 16; v_gene: TRBV4-1; CDR3nt: TGCGCCAGCAGCCGCTCAGGGGGCCTCATGAACACTGAAGCTTTCTTT; CDR3aa: CASSRSGGLMNTEAFF
j_gene: TRBJ2-4; abundance: many; d_gene: .; len: 15; v_gene: TRBV29-1; CDR3nt: TGCAGCGTTCTAGTAAGGTCAATAGCCAAAAACATTCAGTACTTC; CDR3aa: CSVLVRSIAKNIQYF
j_gene: TRBJ1-1; abundance: many; d_gene: TRBD1; len: 18; v_gene: TRBV18; CDR3nt: TGTGCCAGCTCACCTACGGACAGGGGTTCGTTCGGGGGCACTGAAGCTTTCTTT; CDR3aa: CASSPTDRGSFGGTEAFF
j_gene: TRBJ2-2; abundance: .; d_gene: TRBD1; len: 16; v_gene: TRBV6-6; CDR3nt: TGTGCCAGCAGTTACCCCGCGACAGGGGGCGACGGGGAGCTGTTTTTT; CDR3aa: CASSYPATGGDGELFF
j_gene: TRBJ2-7; abundance: many; d_gene: .; len: 17; v_gene: TRBV10-3; CDR3nt: TGTGCCATCAGTGAGTCGGGCGTCAGGCGAAGCTCCTACGAGCAGTACTTC; CDR3aa: CAISESGVRRSSYEQYF
j_gene: TRBJ2-6; abundance: .; d_gene: .; len: 16; v_gene: TRBV20-1; CDR3nt: TGCAGTGCTGGTGACAGGAGATACTCTGGGGCCAACGTCCTGACTTTC; CDR3aa: CSAGDRRYSGANVLTF
j_gene: TRBJ1-6; abundance: few; d_gene: .; len: 14; v_gene: TRBV10-3; CDR3nt: TGTGCCATCAGTGATAGGGAGACTAATTCACCCCTCCACTTT; CDR3aa: CAISDRETNSPLHF
j_gene: TRBJ2-1; abundance: many; d_gene: .; len: 14; v_gene: TRBV7-8; CDR3nt: TGTGCCAGCAGCTTAACCTCCGGAGAGGATGAGCAGTTCTTC; CDR3aa: CASSLTSGEDEQFF
j_gene: TRBJ1-4; abundance: many; d_gene: .; len: 12; v_gene: TRBV18; CDR3nt: TGTGCCAGCTCCCCCGACGGTGAAAAACTGTTTTTT; CDR3aa: CASSPDGEKLFF